The clone carrying this T cell receptor (beta chain) was found once. Profiled with immunoSEQ multiplex PCR; TCRdb holds only in-frame clones, not every one. The table has tens of thousands of clones, 80% to 90% seen once; the top ten hold about 13%. The source of the sample is a study of blood T cell repertoires in COVID-19. Trimming cost V 1 base and J 0 bases; bases outside gene matches: 6. CDR3 length: 17 amino acids. Germline values: CDR1 MDHEN, CDR2 SYDVKM. The chain recombines TRBV28 with TRBJ1-3; 7 nucleotides agree with TRBD1. The sample taken for sequencing was peripheral blood. This clonotype originated in a woman in her 70s in a cohort sampled during active COVID-19. CDR3 sequence reads: CASSLSVTGTSGNTIYF. The CDR3 DNA reads TGTGCCAGCAGTTTATCAGTGACAGGGACCTCTGGAAACACCATATATTTT.